Shown below are 5 T cell receptor beta chains from a single sample sequenced in a study of blood T cell repertoires in COVID-19. TCRdb's copy holds only in-frame clones and misses some; the assay was immunoSEQ multiplex PCR. The sample consists of more than 200,000 clones, over 80% of them appearing once. Sequences were obtained from PBMCs or T cells enriched from blood (not recorded which). The receptors originated from a woman under 30 who had recovered from COVID-19.

The rearrangement joins TRBV4-3 to TRBJ1-4, with D unresolved. In germline, CDR1 is LGHNA, CDR2 YSLEER. Trimming stripped 0 bases from V and 3 bases from J, with 17 bases between. This CDR3 region has 18 residues. CDR3 amino acids: CASSQENVMRAANEKLFF. CDR3 nucleotides: TGCGCCAGCAGCCAAGAGAATGTTATGAGGGCGGCTAATGAAAAACTGTTTTTT.

The chain has TRBV6-5 and TRBJ1-3; tentatively, D is TRBD1 (6 bases). The CDR3 is 16 residues long. From germline, CDR1 is MNHEY and CDR2 SVGAGI. Trimming shortened V by 2 bases and J by 4 bases, and 15 bases separated the two germline ends. The CDR3, as DNA: TGTGCCAGCAGTTACGAGGGTCCCGGGACAGGAAACACCATATATTTT. Translating gives CASSYEGPGTGNTIYF.

V and J are TRBV27 and TRBJ2-1; 16 bases fit TRBD2. The CDR3 has 14 amino acids. Per the germline V gene, CDR1 is MNHEY and CDR2 is SMNVEV (reference sequence). CDR3 protein: CENGTSGRALEQFF. CDR3 DNA sequence: TGTGAAAACGGGACTAGCGGGAGGGCCCTTGAGCAGTTCTTC.

J is TRBJ2-5 and V is TRBV5-1; 7 nucleotides align to TRBD1. The CDR3 is 15 residues long. V shed 2 bases and J 1 base; nucleotides not matched to a gene: 5. CDR1 SGHRS and CDR2 YFSETQ come from the germline V gene. This CDR3 is CASSFGDSLQETQYF. The CDR3 DNA reads as TGCGCCAGCAGCTTCGGGGACAGTCTCCAAGAGACCCAGTACTTC.

This chain uses TRBV7-9 with TRBJ1-2; D uncertain. Germline CDR1 SEHNR, CDR2 FQNEAQ (reference sequence). The V and J ends lost 7 bases and 1 base respectively, with 13 bases between them. The CDR3 extends over 14 amino acids. CDR3 in DNA: TGTGCCAGCACCAAGGAGAGCATTAACTATGGCTACACCTTC. The encoded protein is CASTKESINYGYTF. Together with reference TRBV7-9 and TRBJ1-2, the CDR3 gives the full variable domain: DTGVSQNPRHKITKRGQNVTFRCDPISEHNRLYWYRQTLGQGPEFLTYFQNEAQLEKSRLLSDRFSAERPKGSFSTLEIQRTEQGDSAMYLCASTKESINYGYTFGSGTRLTVV.